This T cell receptor (beta chain) was identified in a study of shared clonotypes between healthy human individuals. The CDR3 totals 15 residues. J lost 3 bases, V lost 5 bases, and 7 bases had no gene match. In germline, CDR1 is LNHDA, CDR2 SQIVND (reference sequence). There are a few counts of this clone. Assay: immunoSEQ multiplex PCR; the TCRdb copy retains only in-frame clones and omits some. This sample carries about 1.1 million clones, around 78% of them seen once, and the ten largest clones take roughly 0.61%. This sequence was found in a man aged 18 to 30 in good health. Some clones in this sample may be carry-over from other donors' samples. The chain carries TRBV19 and TRBJ1-5; 7 positions agree with TRBD1. Sequenced sample: memory CD4+ T cells from PBMCs. Subset here: CD45RA-negative fraction. The CDR3 protein is CASSGMRGPNQPQHF. In DNA form, the CDR3 reads TGTGCCAGTAGTGGGATGAGGGGGCCCAATCAGCCCCAGCATTTT.